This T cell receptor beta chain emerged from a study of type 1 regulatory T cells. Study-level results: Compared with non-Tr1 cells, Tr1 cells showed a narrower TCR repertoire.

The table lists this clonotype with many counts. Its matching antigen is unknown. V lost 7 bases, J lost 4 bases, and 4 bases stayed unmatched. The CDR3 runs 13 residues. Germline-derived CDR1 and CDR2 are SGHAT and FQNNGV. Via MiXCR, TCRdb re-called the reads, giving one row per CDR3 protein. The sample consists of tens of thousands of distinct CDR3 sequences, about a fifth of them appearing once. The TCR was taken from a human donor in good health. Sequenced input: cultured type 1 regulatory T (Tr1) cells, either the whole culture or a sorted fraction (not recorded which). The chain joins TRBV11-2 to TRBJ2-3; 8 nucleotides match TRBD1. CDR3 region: CASMTGVADTQYF. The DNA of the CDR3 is TGTGCCAGCATGACAGGGGTCGCAGATACGCAGTATTTT.